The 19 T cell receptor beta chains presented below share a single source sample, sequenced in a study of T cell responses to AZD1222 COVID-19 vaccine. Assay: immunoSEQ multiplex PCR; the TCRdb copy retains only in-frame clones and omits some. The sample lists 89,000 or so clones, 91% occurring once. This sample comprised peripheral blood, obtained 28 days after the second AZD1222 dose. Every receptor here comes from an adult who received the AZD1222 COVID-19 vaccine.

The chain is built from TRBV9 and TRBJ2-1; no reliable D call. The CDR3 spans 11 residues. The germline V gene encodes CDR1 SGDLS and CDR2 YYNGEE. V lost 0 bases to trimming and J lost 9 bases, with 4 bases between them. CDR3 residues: CASSVGPEQFF. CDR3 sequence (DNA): TGTGCCAGCAGCGTAGGGCCTGAGCAGTTCTTC.

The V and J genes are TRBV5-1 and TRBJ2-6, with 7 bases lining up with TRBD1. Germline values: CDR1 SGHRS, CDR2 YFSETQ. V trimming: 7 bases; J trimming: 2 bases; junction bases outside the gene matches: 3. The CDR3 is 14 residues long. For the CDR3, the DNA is TGCGCCAGCGAGCAGGGGGCTGGGGCCAACGTCCTGACTTTC. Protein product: CASEQGAGANVLTF.

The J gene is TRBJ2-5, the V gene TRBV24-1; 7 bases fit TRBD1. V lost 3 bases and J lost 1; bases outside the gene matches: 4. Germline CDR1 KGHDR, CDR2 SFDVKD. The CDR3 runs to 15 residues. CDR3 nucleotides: TGTGCCACCAGTGATAGTGGGACAGTCCAAGAGACCCAGTACTTC. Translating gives CATSDSGTVQETQYF.

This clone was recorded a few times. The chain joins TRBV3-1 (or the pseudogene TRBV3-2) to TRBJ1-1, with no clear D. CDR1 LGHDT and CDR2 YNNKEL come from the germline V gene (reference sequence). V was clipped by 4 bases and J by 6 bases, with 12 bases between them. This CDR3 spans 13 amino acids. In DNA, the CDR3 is TGTGCCAGCAGCCTACTGTCAGGTTCTGAAGCTTTCTTT. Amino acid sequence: CASSLLSGSEAFF.

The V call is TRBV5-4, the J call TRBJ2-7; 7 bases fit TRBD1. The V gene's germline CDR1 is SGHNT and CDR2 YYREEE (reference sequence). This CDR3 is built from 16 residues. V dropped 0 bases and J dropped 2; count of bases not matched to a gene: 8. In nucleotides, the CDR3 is TGTGCCAGCAGCTTGGGACGACAGGGTGGGACCTACGAGCAGTACTTC. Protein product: CASSLGRQGGTYEQYF.

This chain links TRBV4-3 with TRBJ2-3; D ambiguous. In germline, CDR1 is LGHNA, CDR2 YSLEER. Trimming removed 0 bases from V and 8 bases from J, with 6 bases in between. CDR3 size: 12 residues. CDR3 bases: TGCGCCAGCAGCCAAGACGTGGTTACGCAGTATTTT. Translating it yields CASSQDVVTQYF.

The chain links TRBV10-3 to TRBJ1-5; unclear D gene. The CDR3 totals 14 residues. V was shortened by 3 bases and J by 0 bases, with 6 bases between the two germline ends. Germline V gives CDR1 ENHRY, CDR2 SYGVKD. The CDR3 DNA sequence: TGTGCCATCAGTGAACTGGTTAGCAATCAGCCCCAGCATTTT. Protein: CAISELVSNQPQHF.

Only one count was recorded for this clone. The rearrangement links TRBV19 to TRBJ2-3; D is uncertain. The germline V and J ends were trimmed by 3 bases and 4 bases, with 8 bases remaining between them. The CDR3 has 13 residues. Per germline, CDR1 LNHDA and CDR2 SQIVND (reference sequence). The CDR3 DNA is TGTGCCAGTAGTATTGACTCGCCAGATACGCAGTATTTT. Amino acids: CASSIDSPDTQYF.

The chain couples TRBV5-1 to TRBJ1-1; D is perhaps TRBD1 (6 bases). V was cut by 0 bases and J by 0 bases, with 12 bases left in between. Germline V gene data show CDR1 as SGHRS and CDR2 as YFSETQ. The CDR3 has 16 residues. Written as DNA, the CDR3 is TGCGCCAGCAGCTTGGTCGGGGGGCTACTGAACACTGAAGCTTTCTTT. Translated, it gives CASSLVGGLLNTEAFF.

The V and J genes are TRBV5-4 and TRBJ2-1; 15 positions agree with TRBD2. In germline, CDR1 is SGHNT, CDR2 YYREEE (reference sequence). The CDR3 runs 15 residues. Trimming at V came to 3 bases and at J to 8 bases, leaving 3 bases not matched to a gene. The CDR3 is CASSSGLAGGDEQFF. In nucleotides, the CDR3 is TGTGCCAGCAGCTCGGGACTAGCGGGAGGTGATGAGCAGTTCTTC.

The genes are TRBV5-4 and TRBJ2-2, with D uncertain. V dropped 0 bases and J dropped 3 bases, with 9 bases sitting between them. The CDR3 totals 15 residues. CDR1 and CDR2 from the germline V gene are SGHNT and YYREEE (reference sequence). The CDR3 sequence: CASSLELDDTGELFF. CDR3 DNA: TGTGCCAGCAGCTTGGAGCTAGATGACACCGGGGAGCTGTTTTTT.

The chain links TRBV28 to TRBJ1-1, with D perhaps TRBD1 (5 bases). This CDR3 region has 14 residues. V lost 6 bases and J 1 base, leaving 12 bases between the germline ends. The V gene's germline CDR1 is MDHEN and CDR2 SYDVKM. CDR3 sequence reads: CASSVFQGNTEAFF. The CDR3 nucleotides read TGTGCCAGCAGCGTATTCCAGGGGAACACTGAAGCTTTCTTT.

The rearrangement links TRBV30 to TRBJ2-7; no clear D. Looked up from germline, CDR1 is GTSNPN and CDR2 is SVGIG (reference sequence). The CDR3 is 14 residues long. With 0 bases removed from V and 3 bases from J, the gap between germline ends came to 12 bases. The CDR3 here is CAWSVPGEYYEQYF. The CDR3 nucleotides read TGTGCCTGGAGTGTCCCCGGAGAATACTACGAGCAGTACTTC.

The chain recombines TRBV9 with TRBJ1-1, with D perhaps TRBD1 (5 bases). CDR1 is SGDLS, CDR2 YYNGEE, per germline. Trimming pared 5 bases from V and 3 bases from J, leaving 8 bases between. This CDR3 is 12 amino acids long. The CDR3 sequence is CASRSGDTEAFF. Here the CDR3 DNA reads TGTGCCAGCAGGTCGGGGGACACTGAAGCTTTCTTT.

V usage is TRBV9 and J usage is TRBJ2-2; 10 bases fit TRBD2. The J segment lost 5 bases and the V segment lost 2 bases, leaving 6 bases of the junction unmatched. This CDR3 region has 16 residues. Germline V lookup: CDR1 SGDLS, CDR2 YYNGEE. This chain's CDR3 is CASSVSSSGRTGELFF. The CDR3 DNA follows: TGTGCCAGCAGCGTGAGTAGTAGCGGGAGGACCGGGGAGCTGTTTTTT.

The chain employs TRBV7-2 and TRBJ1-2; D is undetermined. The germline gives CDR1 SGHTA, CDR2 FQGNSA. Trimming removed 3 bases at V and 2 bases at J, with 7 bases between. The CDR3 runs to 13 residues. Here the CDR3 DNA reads TGTGCCAGCAGCTTTACAGCCAACTATGGCTACACCTTC. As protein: CASSFTANYGYTF. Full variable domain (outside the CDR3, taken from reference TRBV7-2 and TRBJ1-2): GAGVSQSPSNKVTEKGKDVELRCDPISGHTALYWYRQSLGQGLEFLIYFQGNSAPDKSGLPSDRFSAERTGGSVSTLTIQRTQQEDSAVYLCASSFTANYGYTFGSGTRLTVV.

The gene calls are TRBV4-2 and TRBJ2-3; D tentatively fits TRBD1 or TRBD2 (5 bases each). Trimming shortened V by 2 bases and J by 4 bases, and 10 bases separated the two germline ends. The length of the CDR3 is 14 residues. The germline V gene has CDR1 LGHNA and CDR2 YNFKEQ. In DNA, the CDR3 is TGTGCCAGCAGCCAAAGTTGGGGACCAGATACGCAGTATTTT. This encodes CASSQSWGPDTQYF.

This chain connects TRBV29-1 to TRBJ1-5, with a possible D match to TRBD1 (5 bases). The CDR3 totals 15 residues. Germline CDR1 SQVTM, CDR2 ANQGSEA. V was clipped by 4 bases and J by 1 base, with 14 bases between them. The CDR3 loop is CSVAQGAGSNQPQHF. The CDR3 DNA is TGCAGCGTTGCTCAGGGCGCCGGGAGCAATCAGCCCCAGCATTTT.

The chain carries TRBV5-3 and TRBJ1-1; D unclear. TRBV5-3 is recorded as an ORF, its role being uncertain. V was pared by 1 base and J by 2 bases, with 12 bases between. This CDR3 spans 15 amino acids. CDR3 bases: TGTGCCAGAAGCTTGTTGTTTCCAGACAACACTGAAGCTTTCTTT. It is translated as CARSLLFPDNTEAFF.